The source of this T cell receptor beta chain is a study of OX40 agonist ivuxolimab in advanced cancers. Study background: Patient treatment consisted of intravenous ivuxolimab administration every 2 weeks at 0.01 to 10 mg/kg.

TCRdb's copy holds only in-frame clones and misses some; the assay was immunoSEQ multiplex PCR. The table records tens of thousands of clones, about 85% of them present only once. Regarding the study as a whole: A proportion of nonresponders additionally exhibited low normalized T-cell clonal expansion.

The study sampled blood at baseline, cycle 4 day 1, and cycle 7 day 1. As regards this clone: The target antigen is unknown.

Trimming removed 3 bases at V and 4 bases at J, with 1 base between. Germline CDR1 is ENHRY and CDR2 is SYGVKD. This CDR3 has 12 residues. This clonotype was sampled from an adult with an advanced solid tumor such as melanoma, head and neck, liver or kidney cancer. This specimen consisted of CD4+ or CD8+ T cells sorted from blood, obtained in a trial of the OX40 agonist ivuxolimab. The chain combines TRBV10-3 with TRBJ2-6; D remains unclear. CDR3 DNA: TGTGCCATCAGTGACGGGGCCAACGTCCTGACTTTC. Translating it yields CAISDGANVLTF.